The clone carrying this T cell receptor beta chain was recorded a few times. The library tagged individual cDNA molecules with unique molecular identifiers. TCRdb reprocessed the 5' RACE reads via MiXCR and lists one record per CDR3 protein. The data hold more than 75,000 distinct CDR3 sequences, with roughly 15% observed a single time. The study extracted total RNA from unfractionated whole blood. This entry belongs to a study of human T cells and chemical hapten exposure. Germline values: CDR1 SGHRS, CDR2 YFSETQ. CDR3 length: 13 amino acids. Trimming shortened V by 4 bases and J by 7 bases, and 11 bases separated the two germline ends.

This TCR was sampled from a female donor in good health. This chain connects TRBV5-1 to TRBJ2-2; no reliable D call. CDR3 nucleotides: TGCGCCAGCAGCCTGGACGACGGCGGGGAGCTGTTTTTT. Its protein is CASSLDDGGELFF.